This T cell receptor beta chain was identified in a study of control samples from healthy donors and cancer patients. The CDR3 extends over 14 amino acids. Germline V gives CDR1 MNHEY, CDR2 SVGAGI. Trimming pared 0 bases from V and 6 bases from J, leaving 11 bases between. Assay used: immunoSEQ multiplex PCR; TCRdb lists only in-frame clones, some missing. This table holds about 61,000 clones, around 87% found once. This receptor was taken from a man between 60 and 70 years old with colorectal cancer. Sequenced: PBMCs. This chain joins TRBV6-5 and TRBJ1-2, with D perhaps TRBD1 (5 bases). The CDR3 nucleotides read TGTGCCAGCAGTTACTCACGGGGGAGTCATGGCTACACCTTC. Its translation: CASSYSRGSHGYTF.